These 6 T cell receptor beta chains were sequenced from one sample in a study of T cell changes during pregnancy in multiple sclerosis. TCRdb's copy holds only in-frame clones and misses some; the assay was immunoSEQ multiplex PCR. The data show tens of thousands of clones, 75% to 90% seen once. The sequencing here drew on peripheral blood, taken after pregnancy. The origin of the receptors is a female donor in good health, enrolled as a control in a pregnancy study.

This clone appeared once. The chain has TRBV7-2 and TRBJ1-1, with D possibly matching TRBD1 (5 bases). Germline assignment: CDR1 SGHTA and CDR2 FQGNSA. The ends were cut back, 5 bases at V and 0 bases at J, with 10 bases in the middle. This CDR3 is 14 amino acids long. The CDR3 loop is CASSPRAMNTEAFF. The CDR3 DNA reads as TGTGCCAGCAGCCCCAGGGCAATGAACACTGAAGCTTTCTTT.

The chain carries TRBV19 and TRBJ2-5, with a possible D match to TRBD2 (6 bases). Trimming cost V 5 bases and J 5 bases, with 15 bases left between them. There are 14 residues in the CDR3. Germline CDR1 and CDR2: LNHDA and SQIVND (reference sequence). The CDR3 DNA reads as TGTGCCAGTAGTTTCGGAGGGGATGCGGAGACCCAGTACTTC. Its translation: CASSFGGDAETQYF.

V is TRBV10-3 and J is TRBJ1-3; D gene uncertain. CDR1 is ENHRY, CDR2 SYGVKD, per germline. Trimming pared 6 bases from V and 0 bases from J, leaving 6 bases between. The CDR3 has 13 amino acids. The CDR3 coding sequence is TGTGCCATCAGATCGGGCTCTGGAAACACCATATATTTT. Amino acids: CAIRSGSGNTIYF.

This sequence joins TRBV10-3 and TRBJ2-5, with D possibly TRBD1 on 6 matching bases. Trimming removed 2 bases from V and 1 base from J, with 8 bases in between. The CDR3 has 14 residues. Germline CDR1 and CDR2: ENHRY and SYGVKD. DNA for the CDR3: TGTGCCATCAGTGAGGCGGACAGCCAAGAGACCCAGTACTTC. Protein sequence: CAISEADSQETQYF.

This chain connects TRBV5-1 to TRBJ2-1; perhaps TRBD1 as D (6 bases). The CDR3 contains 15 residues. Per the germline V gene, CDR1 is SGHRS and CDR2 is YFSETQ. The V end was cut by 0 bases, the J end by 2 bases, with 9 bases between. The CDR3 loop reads CASSLGDTTYNEQFF. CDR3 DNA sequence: TGCGCCAGCAGCTTGGGGGACACCACCTACAATGAGCAGTTCTTC. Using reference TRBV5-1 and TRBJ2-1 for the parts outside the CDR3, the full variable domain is KAGVTQTPRYLIKTRGQQVTLSCSPISGHRSVSWYQQTPGQGLQFLFEYFSETQRNKGNFPGRFSGRQFSNSRSEMNVSTLELGDSALYLCASSLGDTTYNEQFFGPGTRLTVL.

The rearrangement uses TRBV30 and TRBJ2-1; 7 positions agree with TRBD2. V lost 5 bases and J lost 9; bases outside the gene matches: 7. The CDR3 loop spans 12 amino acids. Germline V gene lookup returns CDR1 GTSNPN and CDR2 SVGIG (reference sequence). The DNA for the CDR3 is TGTGCCTGGGACCGGGGGGAAATTGAGCAGTTCTTC. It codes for CAWDRGEIEQFF.